The present T cell receptor (beta chain) was sequenced within a study of blood T cells in healthy people across ages. Broader study findings: Researchers judged that diversity estimates from one million T cells fell short of true values. TCR beta diversity was tightly associated with the proportion of naive T cells. Observed TCR beta diversity per million T cells went down as age went up. This fall followed a roughly linear course with age.

The authors ran a second PCR of 7 to 11 cycles using a sample-barcoded 5' primer and a J-beta primer mix. Samples each returned at least 3 million CDR3-containing paired-end reads. TCRdb re-called the 5' RACE reads with MiXCR, one entry per CDR3 protein. The sample contains some 670,000 distinct CDR3 sequences, approximately 52% of which appear only once. V lost 3 bases to trimming and J lost 5 bases; unmatched junction nucleotides: 7. Germline V gene sequence: CDR1 DFQATT, CDR2 SNEGSKA (reference sequence). CDR3 length equals 14 residues. The sample holds many counts of this clonotype. The antigen remains undetermined.

The source of this sequence is a woman of 80 years or more in good health. The sequencing input was blood. The gene calls are TRBV20-1 and TRBJ2-3; TRBD2 agrees at 8 bases. Written as DNA, the CDR3 is TGCAGTGCTAGTCGAGCGGGGGTGGTAGATACGCAGTATTTT. Its translation is CSASRAGVVDTQYF.